This TCR beta chain is from a study of cytomegalovirus exposure and HLA in healthy donors. As for this clone: The antigen remains unidentified.

Primers included in the PCR were 60 Vbeta and 13 Jbeta primers. Sequencing was performed with immunoSEQ multiplex PCR; in TCRdb, only in-frame clones are kept and a portion is missing. This sample yields more than 100,000 clones, of which around 78% are seen a single time; about 1.6% belongs to the top ten. Study findings and constraints: Previously analyzed data showed that most TCR beta V segments were productive at a frequency of about 87% or about 30%. The study carried out a later analysis of TCR beta sequences. It associated around 17,000 of them with specific HLA alleles at a false discovery rate of 0.05.

Sequencing used PBMCs. The receptor's source is a middle-aged man in good health and CMV-seronegative.

CDR3 nucleotide sequence: TGCGCCAGCAGCCAAGTTCGGAACGTACTAGGGAAAGAGACCCAGTACTTC. Translation: CASSQVRNVLGKETQYF. V gene TRBV4-3 combines with J gene TRBJ2-5, with a tentative D call TRBD2 (5 bases). The length of the CDR3 is 17 residues. Germline CDR1 LGHNA, CDR2 YSLEER. Trimming stripped 1 base from V and 3 bases from J, with 18 bases between.